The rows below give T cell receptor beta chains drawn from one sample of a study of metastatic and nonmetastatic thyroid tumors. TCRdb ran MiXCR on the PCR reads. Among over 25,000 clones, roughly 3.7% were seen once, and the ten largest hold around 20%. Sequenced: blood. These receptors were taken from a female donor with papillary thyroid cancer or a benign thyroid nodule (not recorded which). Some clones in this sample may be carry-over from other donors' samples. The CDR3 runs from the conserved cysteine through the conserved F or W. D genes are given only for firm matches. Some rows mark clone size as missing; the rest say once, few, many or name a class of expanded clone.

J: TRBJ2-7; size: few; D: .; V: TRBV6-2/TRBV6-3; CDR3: CASSLPLTVASYEQYF; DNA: TGTGCCAGCAGTTTGCCCTTGACGGTGGCCTCCTACGAGCAGTACTTC
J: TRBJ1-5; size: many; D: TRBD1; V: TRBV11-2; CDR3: CASSLGQGALSQPQHF; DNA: TGTGCCAGCAGCTTGGGACAGGGGGCATTAAGTCAGCCCCAGCATTTT
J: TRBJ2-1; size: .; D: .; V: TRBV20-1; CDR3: CSARALLQLRGDEQLF; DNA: TGCAGTGCTAGAGCTCTCCTCCAGCTACGTGGCGATGAGCAGCTCTTC
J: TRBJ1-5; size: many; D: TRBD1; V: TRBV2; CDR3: CASGEGASESQPQHF; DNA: TGTGCCAGCGGCGAGGGGGCGAGTGAGAGTCAGCCCCAGCATTTT
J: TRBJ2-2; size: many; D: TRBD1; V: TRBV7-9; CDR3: CASSSGQGNTGELFF; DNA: TGTGCCAGCAGCTCCGGACAGGGGAACACCGGGGAGCTGTTTTTT
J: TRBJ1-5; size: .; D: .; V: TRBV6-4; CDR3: CASSEGSGSNQPQHF; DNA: TGTGCCAGCAGTGAAGGTTCGGGGAGCAATCAGCCCCAGCATTTT
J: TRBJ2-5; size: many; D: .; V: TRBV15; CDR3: CATSRDLVAETQYF; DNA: TGTGCCACCAGCAGAGATCTTGTCGCAGAGACCCAGTACTTC
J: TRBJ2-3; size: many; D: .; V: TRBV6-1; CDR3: CATTKENRPRDTQYF; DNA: TGTGCCACCACTAAAGAGAACAGACCGCGGGATACGCAGTATTTT
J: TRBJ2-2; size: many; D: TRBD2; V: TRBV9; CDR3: CASSVAGTSGRTGELFF; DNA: TGTGCCAGCAGCGTAGCCGGGACTAGCGGGAGAACCGGGGAGCTGTTTTTT
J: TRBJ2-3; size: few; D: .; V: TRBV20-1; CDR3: CSAIGTIYTQYF; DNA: TGCAGTGCTATCGGAACTATATATACGCAGTATTTT
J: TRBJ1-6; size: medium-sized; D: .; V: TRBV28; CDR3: CASSPGLPLHF; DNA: TGTGCCAGCAGCCCGGGGCTCCCCCTCCACTTT
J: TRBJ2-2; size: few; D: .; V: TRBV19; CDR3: CASSPRVGVGTWDLFF; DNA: TGTGCCAGTAGTCCCCGAGTCGGGGTCGGGACCTGGGACCTGTTTTTT
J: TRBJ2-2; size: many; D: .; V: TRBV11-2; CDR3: CASSRGVWTGELFF; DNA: TGTGCCAGCAGCAGGGGCGTATGGACCGGGGAGCTGTTTTTT
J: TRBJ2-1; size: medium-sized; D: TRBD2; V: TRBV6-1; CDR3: CASRTSGSSYNEQFF; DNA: TGTGCCAGCAGAACTAGCGGGAGCTCCTACAATGAGCAGTTCTTC
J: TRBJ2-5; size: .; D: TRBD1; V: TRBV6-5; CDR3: CASSYSHRGETKYF; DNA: TGTGCCAGCAGTTACTCGCACAGGGGAGAGACCAAGTACTTC
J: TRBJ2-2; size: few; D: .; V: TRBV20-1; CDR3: CSAKGLDTGELFF; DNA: TGCAGTGCCAAGGGATTGGACACCGGGGAGCTGTTTTTT
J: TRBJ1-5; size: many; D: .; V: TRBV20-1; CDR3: CSARGLLAHEWGNQPQHF; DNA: TGCAGTGCTAGAGGCCTTTTAGCTCATGAATGGGGCAATCAGCCCCAGCATTTT
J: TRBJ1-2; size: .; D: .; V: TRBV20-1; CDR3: CSAGPPAGKGSLKYGYTF; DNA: TGCAGTGCTGGACCTCCGGCCGGAAAGGGGTCTTTAAAATATGGCTACACCTTC